This T cell receptor (beta chain) was identified during a study of vaccination and CD4 T cells after COVID-19. In the study overall: Post-vaccine sample collection happened at a median of about 10 weeks after dose two, ranging 14 to 241. The peptides that stimulated the cells were overlapping spike peptides from SARS-CoV-2, HCoV-NL63, HCoV-OC43 and HCoV-229E. In the control cultures, a CEFX pool, an HIV-1 Nef pool, or no peptide was supplied.

Cultured CD4+ T cell DNA was sequenced using the Oncomine TCR Beta short-read assay. MiXCR, applied by TCRdb to the PCR reads, yields one record per CDR3 protein. The profile shows 9,500 to 10,000 distinct CDR3 sequences, less than 40% of them singletons. This clonotype was picked up a small number of times. The antigen remains unidentified. The treatment: roughly ten-day PBMC culture with coronavirus spike peptide pools or control peptides (ViraFEST assay). From the unexposed donor, CD4+ T cells were collected ahead of the COVID-19 pandemic (2011-2018). IL-2 at approximately 10 IU/ml and peptide pools at 10 ug/ml were added to PBMCs cultured at two million per well. Sequencing used CD4+ T cells from blood, cultured in vitro. The origin of this receptor is a human donor in good health.

DNA of the CDR3: TGTGCCAGCGGATACAGGGATCTCTATGGCTACACCTTC. Protein sequence: CASGYRDLYGYTF. The rearrangement links TRBV2 to TRBJ1-2; D perhaps matches TRBD1 (6 bases). There are 13 residues in the CDR3. Germline V gives CDR1 SNHLY, CDR2 FYNNEI. Trimming cost V 8 bases and J 4 bases, with 14 bases left between them.